Given below is one T cell receptor (beta chain) in context. Trimming at V came to 2 bases and at J to 4 bases, leaving 5 bases not matched to a gene. The germline CDR1 and CDR2 sequences are MNHNS and SASEGT. This CDR3 spans 14 amino acids. This specimen comes from a study of blood T cell repertoires in COVID-19. Original processing methods: Estimated nucleated cell counts came from reference gene primer amplification. Using immunoSEQ multiplex PCR, the repertoire was profiled, and TCRdb retains in-frame clones only, with some absent. V and J calls and clone size come straight from that table; D and trimming were deduced from the DNA. The repertoire holds 250,000 to 300,000 clones, with 80% to 95% as singletons.

The material sequenced was peripheral blood. The source is a woman in her twenties or thirties with COVID-19, enrolled during active disease. V gene TRBV6-1 combines with J gene TRBJ2-7; TRBD1 agrees at 7 bases. CDR3 protein: CASSESTGVYEQYF. For the CDR3, the DNA is TGTGCCAGCAGTGAAAGTACAGGGGTGTACGAGCAGTACTTC.